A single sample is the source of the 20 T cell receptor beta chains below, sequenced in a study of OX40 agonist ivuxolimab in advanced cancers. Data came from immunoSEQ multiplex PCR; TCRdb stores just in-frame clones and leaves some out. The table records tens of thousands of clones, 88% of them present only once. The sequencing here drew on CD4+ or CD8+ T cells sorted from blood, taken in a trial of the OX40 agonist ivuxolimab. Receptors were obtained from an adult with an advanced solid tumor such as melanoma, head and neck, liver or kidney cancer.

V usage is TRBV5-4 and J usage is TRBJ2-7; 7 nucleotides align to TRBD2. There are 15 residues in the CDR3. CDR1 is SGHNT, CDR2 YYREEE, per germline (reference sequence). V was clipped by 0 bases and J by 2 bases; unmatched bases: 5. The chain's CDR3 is CASSLGSGGTYEQYF. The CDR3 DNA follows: TGTGCCAGCAGCTTGGGGTCGGGAGGTACCTACGAGCAGTACTTC.

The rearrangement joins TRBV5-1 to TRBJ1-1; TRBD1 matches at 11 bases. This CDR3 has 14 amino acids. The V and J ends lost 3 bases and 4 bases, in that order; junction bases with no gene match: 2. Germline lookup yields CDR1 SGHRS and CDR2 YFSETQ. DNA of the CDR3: TGCGCCAGCAGCTCCGGACAGGGGGCCACTGAAGCTTTCTTT. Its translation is CASSSGQGATEAFF.

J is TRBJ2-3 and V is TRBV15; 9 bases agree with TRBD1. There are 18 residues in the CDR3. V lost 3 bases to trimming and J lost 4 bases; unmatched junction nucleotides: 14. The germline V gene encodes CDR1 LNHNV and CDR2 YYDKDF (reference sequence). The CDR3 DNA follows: TGTGCCACCAGCAGTCCAAAGGCCGGGACAGGGTCCCCAGATACGCAGTATTTT. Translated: CATSSPKAGTGSPDTQYF.

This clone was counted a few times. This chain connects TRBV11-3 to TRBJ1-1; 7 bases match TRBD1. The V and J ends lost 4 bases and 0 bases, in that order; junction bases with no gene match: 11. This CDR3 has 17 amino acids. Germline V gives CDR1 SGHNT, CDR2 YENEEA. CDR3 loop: CASSSSFGTEMNTEAFF. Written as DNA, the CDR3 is TGTGCCAGCAGCTCATCCTTTGGGACAGAGATGAACACTGAAGCTTTCTTT.

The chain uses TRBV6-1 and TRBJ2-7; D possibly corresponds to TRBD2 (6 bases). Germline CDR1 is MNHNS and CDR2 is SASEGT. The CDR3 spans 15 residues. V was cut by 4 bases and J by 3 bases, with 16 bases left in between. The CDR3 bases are TGTGCCAGCAGTGGGGGCCTGGGGGGTGGCTACGAGCAGTACTTC. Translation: CASSGGLGGGYEQYF.

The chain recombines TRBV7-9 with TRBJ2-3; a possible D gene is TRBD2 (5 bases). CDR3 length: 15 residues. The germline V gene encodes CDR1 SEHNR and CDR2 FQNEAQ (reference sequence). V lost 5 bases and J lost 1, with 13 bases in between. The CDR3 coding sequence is TGTGCCAGCAGCCTCCTTGGGAGCGGCACAGATACGCAGTATTTT. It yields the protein CASSLLGSGTDTQYF. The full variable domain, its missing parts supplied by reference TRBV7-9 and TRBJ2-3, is DTGVSQNPRHKITKRGQNVTFRCDPISEHNRLYWYRQTLGQGPEFLTYFQNEAQLEKSRLLSDRFSAERPKGSFSTLEIQRTEQGDSAMYLCASSLLGSGTDTQYFGPGTRLTVL.

In DNA form, the CDR3 reads TGCAGTGCTAGGGGGCAAGAGACCCAGTACTTC. Translated: CSARGQETQYF. The J gene is TRBJ2-5, the V gene TRBV20-1; D is unclear. This CDR3 has 11 amino acids. Looked up from germline, CDR1 is DFQATT and CDR2 is SNEGSKA (reference sequence). V was cut by 3 bases and J by 2 bases, with 4 bases left in between.

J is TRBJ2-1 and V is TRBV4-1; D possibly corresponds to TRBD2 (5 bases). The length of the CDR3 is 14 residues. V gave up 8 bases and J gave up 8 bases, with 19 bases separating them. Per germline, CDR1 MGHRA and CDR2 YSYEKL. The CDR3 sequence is CASGWTGATDEQFF. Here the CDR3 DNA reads TGCGCCAGCGGGTGGACTGGCGCTACGGATGAGCAGTTCTTC.

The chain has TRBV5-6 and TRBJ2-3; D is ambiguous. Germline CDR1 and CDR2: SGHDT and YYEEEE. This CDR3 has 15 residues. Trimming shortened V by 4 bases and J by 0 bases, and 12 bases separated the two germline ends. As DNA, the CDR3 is TGTGCCAGCAGCCCCCTAACCACTAGCACAGATACGCAGTATTTT. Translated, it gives CASSPLTTSTDTQYF.

This CDR3 is CASSSAPLTYEQYF. The CDR3 DNA follows: TGTGCCAGCAGTAGCGCGCCTCTGACCTACGAGCAGTACTTC. The chain uses TRBV6-5 and TRBJ2-7; D unresolved. V dropped 5 bases and J dropped 2 bases, with 13 bases sitting between them. The CDR3 extends over 14 amino acids. Germline-derived CDR1 and CDR2 are MNHEY and SVGAGI.

DNA of the CDR3: TGCGCCAGCAGCCAAGCAGCAGGGGGAGGCTATGGCTACACCTTC. Translation gives CASSQAAGGGYGYTF. J is TRBJ1-2 and V is TRBV4-1; 7 bases agree with TRBD1. The germline V gene encodes CDR1 MGHRA and CDR2 YSYEKL. The V segment lost 1 base and the J segment 4 bases; nucleotides outside the gene matches: 6. CDR3 length: 15 amino acids.

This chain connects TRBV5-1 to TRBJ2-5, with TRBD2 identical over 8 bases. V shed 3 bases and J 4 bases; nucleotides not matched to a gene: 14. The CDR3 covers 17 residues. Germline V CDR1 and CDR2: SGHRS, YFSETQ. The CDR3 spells CASSYPTSAERGETQYF. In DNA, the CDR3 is TGCGCCAGCAGCTACCCGACTAGCGCGGAGAGGGGAGAGACCCAGTACTTC.

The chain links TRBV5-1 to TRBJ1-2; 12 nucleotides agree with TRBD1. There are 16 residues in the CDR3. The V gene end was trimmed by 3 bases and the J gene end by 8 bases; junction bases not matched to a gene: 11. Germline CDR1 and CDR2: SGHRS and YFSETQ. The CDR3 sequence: CASSSKLGQGAEGYTF. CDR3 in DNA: TGCGCCAGCAGCTCAAAACTGGGACAGGGGGCAGAGGGCTACACCTTC.

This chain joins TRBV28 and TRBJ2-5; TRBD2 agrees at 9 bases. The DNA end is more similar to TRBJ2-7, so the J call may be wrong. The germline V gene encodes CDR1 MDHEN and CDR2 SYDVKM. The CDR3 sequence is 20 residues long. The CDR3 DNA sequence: TGTGCCAGCAGGTTGGGGTGGCGGTCCCGAGCGGGAGGCAACTCCTACGAGCAGTACTTC. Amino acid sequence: CASRLGWRSRAGGNSYEQYF.

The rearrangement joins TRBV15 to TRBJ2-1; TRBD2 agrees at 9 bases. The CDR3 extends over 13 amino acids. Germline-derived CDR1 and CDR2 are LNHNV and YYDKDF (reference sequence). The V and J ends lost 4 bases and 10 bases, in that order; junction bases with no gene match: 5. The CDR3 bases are TGTGCCACCAGCACACGACTAGCGGACGAGCAGTTCTTC. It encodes CATSTRLADEQFF.

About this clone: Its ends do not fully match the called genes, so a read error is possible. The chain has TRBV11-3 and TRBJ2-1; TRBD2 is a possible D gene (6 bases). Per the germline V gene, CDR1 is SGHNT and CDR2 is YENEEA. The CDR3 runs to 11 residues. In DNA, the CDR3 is TGTGCCAGCAGCTGGGGGGATTGGCAGATCTTC. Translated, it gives CASSWGDWQIF.

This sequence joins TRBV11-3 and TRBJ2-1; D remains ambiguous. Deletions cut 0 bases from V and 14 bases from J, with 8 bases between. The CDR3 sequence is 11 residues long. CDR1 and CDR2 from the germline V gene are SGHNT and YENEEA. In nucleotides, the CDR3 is TGTGCCAGCAGCTTAGATCATGTGGAGTTCTTC. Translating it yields CASSLDHVEFF.

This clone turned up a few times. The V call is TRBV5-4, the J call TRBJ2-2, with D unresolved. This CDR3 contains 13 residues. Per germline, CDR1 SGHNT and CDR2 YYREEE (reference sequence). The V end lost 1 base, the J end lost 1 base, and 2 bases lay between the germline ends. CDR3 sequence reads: CASSLQNTGELFF. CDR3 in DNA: TGTGCCAGCAGCTTGCAGAACACCGGGGAGCTGTTTTTT. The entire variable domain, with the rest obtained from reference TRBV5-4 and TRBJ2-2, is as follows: ETGVTQSPTHLIKTRGQQVTLRCSSQSGHNTVSWYQQALGQGPQFIFQYYREEENGRGNFPPRFSGLQFPNYSSELNVNALELDDSALYLCASSLQNTGELFFGEGSRLTVL.

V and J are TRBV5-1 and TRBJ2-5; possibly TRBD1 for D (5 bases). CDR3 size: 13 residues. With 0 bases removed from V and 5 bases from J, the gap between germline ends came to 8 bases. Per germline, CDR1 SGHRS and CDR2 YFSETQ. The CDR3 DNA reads TGCGCCAGCAGCTTGGAAGGGGTTGAGACCCAGTACTTC. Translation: CASSLEGVETQYF.

CDR3 loop: CSVRTNEKLFF. CDR3 coding DNA: TGCAGCGTGCGAACTAATGAAAAACTGTTTTTT. The V call is TRBV29-1, the J call TRBJ1-4; D unresolved. The V gene lost 6 bases and the J gene lost 1 base, with 3 bases spanning the gap. The V gene's germline CDR1 is SQVTM and CDR2 ANQGSEA. This CDR3 region has 11 residues.